The clone carrying this TCR beta chain was seen only a few times. J lost 4 bases, V lost 1 base, and 3 bases had no gene match. The CDR3 is 13 amino acids. From germline, CDR1 is GTSNPN and CDR2 SVGIG (reference sequence). This record comes from a study of blood T cell repertoires in COVID-19. As for the study in general: COVID-19 samples collected from the United States, Italy and Spain covered acute and convalescent phases.

TCRdb's copy holds only in-frame clones and misses some; the assay was immunoSEQ multiplex PCR. The sample carries roughly 79,000 clones, 80% to 90% recorded once. The sequence was collected from a man between 45 and 60 years old with active COVID-19. The chain links TRBV30 to TRBJ2-7, with 8 positions matching TRBD1. The sample taken for sequencing was peripheral blood. The CDR3 DNA reads as TGTGCCTGGAGTGGACAGGGGAATTACGAGCAGTACTTC. This encodes CAWSGQGNYEQYF.